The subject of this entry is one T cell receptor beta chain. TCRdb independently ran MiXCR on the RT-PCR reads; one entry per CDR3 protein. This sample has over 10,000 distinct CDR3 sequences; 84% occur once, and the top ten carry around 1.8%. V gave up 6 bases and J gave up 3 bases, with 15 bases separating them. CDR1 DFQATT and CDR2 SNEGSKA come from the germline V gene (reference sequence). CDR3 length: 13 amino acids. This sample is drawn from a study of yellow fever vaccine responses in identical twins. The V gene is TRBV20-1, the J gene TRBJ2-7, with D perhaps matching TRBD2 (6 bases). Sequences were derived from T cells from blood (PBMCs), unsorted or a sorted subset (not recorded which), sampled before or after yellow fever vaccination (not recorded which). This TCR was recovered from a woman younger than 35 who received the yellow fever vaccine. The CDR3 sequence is CSAPPGLLYEQYF. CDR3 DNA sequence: TGCAGTGCACCCCCGGGACTTCTCTACGAGCAGTACTTC.